This TCR beta chain stems from a study of OX40 agonist ivuxolimab in advanced cancers. Points from the study as a whole: Expanded clones were, on average, more numerous among CD8+ T cells than CD4+.

Patients were ruled out by autoimmune disease history or systemic immunosuppression. For this clone: Its antigen is still unknown.

Sequenced by immunoSEQ multiplex PCR; TCRdb stores in-frame clones only, minus some. The repertoire has more than 60,000 clones, 85% to 95% of them found once; the top ten carry around 19%. This CDR3 contains 12 residues. Trimming left V 4 bases short and J 2 bases short, with 6 bases between. Germline loops: CDR1 MNHEY, CDR2 SVGAGI. The clonotype comes from an adult with an advanced solid tumor such as melanoma, head and neck, liver or kidney cancer. This chain uses TRBV6-5 with TRBJ2-7; D gene uncertain. This sample comprised CD4+ or CD8+ T cells sorted from blood, obtained in a trial of the OX40 agonist ivuxolimab. As DNA, the CDR3 is TGTGCCAGCAGTTCCGTCCCCTACGAGCAGTACTTC. Its translation is CASSSVPYEQYF.